This record covers a single T cell receptor beta chain. One end of the junction varies from germline; a read error may be responsible. Looked up from germline, CDR1 is SGHDN and CDR2 is FVKESK. This CDR3 spans 15 amino acids. Original analysis: Nucleated cell number was recorded as an estimate derived from reference gene primer amplification. The data were produced by immunoSEQ multiplex PCR, yet TCRdb's version contains in-frame clones alone and is incomplete. The DNA was the basis for D and trimming; V, J and clone size are from that table. This table has about 270,000 clones, roughly 80% appearing once. This sample was included in a study of blood T cell repertoires in COVID-19. Study context: Collection of acute and convalescent COVID-19 samples took place in the United States, Italy and Spain. Sample material is recorded as cDNA or gDNA derived from T cells, B-cell-depleted T cells, or PBMCs.

The sequence was collected from a woman aged 45-59 years with active or convalescent COVID-19. The J gene is TRBJ1-3, the V gene TRBV14; D perhaps matches TRBD1 (6 bases). Sample: peripheral blood. The CDR3 DNA sequence: TGTGCCAGCACCCAAAGGGGGTCCCCTGGAAACACCATATATTTT. This sequence encodes CASTQRGSPGNTIYF.